The rows below give T cell receptor beta chains drawn from one sample of a study of tumor-infiltrating lymphocytes in primary liver carcinoma. TCRdb re-called the multiplex PCR reads through MiXCR, storing one row per CDR3 protein. Altogether fewer than 350,000 distinct CDR3 sequences are present, roughly 61% being singletons, with the ten largest covering about 6.5%. Specimen: peripheral blood. These receptors were obtained from a man between 35 and 55 years old with primary liver carcinoma and hepatitis B virus infection. The CDR3 runs from the conserved cysteine through the conserved F or W. D genes are given only for firm matches. Clone size is given for some rows only: seen once, a few or many times, or a class if the clone is expanded.

V	D	size	J	DNA	CDR3
TRBV4-1	TRBD2	NA	TRBJ2-1	TGCACCAGCAGCCAAGCGGGGGGGTGGGCCTACAATGAGCAGTTCTTC	CTSSQAGGWAYNEQFF
TRBV7-2	TRBD2	few	TRBJ2-5	TGTGCCAGCAGCTTTAGCGGGAGGGGAGAGACCCAGTACTTC	CASSFSGRGETQYF
TRBV6-5	NA	few	TRBJ2-7	TGTGCCAGCAGTTACCCCTACTTCCACGAGCAGTACTTC	CASSYPYFHEQYF
TRBV5-6	NA	NA	TRBJ1-2	TGTGCCAGCAACTTTGGGGTCCGAGGGACCTATGGCTACACCTTC	CASNFGVRGTYGYTF
TRBV11-1	NA	NA	TRBJ2-5	TGTGCCAGCAGTGGACGGGTGGAAGTGGAGGCCCAGTACTTC	CASSGRVEVEAQYF
TRBV10-3	NA	few	TRBJ2-2	TGTGCCATCAGTCAGACCAGGACAAGAATTAACACCGGGGAGCTGTTTTTT	CAISQTRTRINTGELFF
TRBV29-1	NA	NA	TRBJ2-2	TGCAGCGTTCCACGTAGCGGAGGGGACGGGGAGCTGTTTTTT	CSVPRSGGDGELFF
TRBV13	NA	NA	TRBJ2-1	TGTGCTAGCAGCACACACGCGTCCCGGAAGGGGTTGCTTGAGCAGTTCTTC	CASSTHASRKGLLEQFF
TRBV30	TRBD1	NA	TRBJ2-5	TGTGCCTGGAGTGTACAGGGGGATGGGACCCAGTACTTC	CAWSVQGDGTQYF
TRBV30	NA	NA	TRBJ2-5	TGTGCCTGGAGCGAGAGCCTAGAGACCCTGTACTTC	CAWSESLETLYF
TRBV29-1	NA	NA	TRBJ2-1	TGTAGCGTTGCCTGCGGGGACAATGAGCAGTTCTTC	CSVACGDNEQFF
TRBV6-1	NA	few	TRBJ2-1	TGTGCCAGCAGTGAAGGGCGGGCCCGGTTCTTC	CASSEGRARFF
TRBV4-1	NA	NA	TRBJ2-7	TGCACCAGCAGCCAAGACTACTTCTTTGGATACGAGCAGTACTTC	CTSSQDYFFGYEQYF
TRBV7-9	NA	NA	TRBJ2-3	TGTGCCAGCAGCCCCTGGGTTGTGACAGATACGCAGTATTTT	CASSPWVVTDTQYF
TRBV12-3/TRBV12-4	TRBD2	many	TRBJ2-7	TGTGCCAGCAGTTTAGAAATGGCGGGAGGGGTCTCCTACGAGCAGTACTTC	CASSLEMAGGVSYEQYF
TRBV11-2	TRBD2	NA	TRBJ2-5	TGTGCCAGTAGCTTAGGGTTCTCGGGAGGGCCGGAGGAGACCCAGTACTTC	CASSLGFSGGPEETQYF
TRBV12-3/TRBV12-4	NA	NA	TRBJ1-5	TGTGCCAGTAGTTTGAGGCAGGGGCATCAGCCCCAGCATTTT	CASSLRQGHQPQHF
TRBV6-1	TRBD1	many	TRBJ2-7	TGTGCCAGCAGTGCCCTGGGACAGGCCGGGGGCGAGCAGTACTTC	CASSALGQAGGEQYF
TRBV5-6	TRBD1	NA	TRBJ2-1	TGTGCCAGCAGCTCCTTTCACCTTCAGGGACAGACCAACAATGAGCAGTTCTTC	CASSSFHLQGQTNNEQFF
TRBV4-2	TRBD1	many	TRBJ1-2	TGTGCCAGCAGCCAGGACAGGATCTATAACTATGGCTACACCTTC	CASSQDRIYNYGYTF